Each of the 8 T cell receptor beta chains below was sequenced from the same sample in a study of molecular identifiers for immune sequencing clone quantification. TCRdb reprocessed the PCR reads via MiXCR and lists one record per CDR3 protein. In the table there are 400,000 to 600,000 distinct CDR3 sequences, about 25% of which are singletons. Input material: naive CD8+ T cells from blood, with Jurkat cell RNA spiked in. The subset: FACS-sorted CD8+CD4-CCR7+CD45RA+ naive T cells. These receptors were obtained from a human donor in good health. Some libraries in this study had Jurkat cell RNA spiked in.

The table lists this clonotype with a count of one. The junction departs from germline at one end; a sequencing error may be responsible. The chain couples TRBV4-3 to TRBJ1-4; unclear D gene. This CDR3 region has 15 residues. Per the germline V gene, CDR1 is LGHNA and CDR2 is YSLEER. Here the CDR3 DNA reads TGCGTCAGCAGCCAAGATGGTGCAACTAATGAAAAACTGTTTTTT. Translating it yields CVSSQDGATNEKLFF.

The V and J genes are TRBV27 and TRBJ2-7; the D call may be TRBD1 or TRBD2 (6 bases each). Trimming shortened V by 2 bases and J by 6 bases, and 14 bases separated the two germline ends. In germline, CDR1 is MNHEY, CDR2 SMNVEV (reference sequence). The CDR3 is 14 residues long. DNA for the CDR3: TGTGCCAGCAGTTTAGGTCTACAGGGAGGCGAGCAGTACTTC. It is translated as CASSLGLQGGEQYF.

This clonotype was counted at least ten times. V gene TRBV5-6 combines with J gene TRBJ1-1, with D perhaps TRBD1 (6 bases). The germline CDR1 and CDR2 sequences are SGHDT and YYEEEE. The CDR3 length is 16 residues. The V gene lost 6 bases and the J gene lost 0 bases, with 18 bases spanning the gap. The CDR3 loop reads CASTPGGGNMNTEAFF. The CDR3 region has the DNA TGTGCCAGCACCCCCGGAGGGGGGAACATGAACACTGAAGCTTTCTTT.

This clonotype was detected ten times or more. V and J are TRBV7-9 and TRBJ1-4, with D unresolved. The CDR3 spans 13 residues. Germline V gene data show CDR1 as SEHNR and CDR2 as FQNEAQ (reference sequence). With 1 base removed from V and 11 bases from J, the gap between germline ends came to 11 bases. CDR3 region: CASSLDGERKLFF. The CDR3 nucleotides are TGTGCCAGCAGCTTAGACGGGGAGCGCAAACTGTTTTTT.

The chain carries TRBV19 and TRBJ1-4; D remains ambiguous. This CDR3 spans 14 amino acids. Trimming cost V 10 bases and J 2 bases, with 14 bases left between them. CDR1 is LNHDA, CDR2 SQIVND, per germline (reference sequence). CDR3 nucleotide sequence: TGTGCCACTGCGAATTTTGCGACTAATGAAAAACTGTTTTTT. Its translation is CATANFATNEKLFF.

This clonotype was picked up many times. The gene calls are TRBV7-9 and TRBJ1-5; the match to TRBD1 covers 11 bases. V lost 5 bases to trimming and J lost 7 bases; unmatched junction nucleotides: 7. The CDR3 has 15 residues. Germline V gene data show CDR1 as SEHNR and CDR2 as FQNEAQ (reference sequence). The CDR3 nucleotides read TGTGCCAGCAGCGCGGACAGGGGGCTGTGGCAGCCCCAGCATTTT. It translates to CASSADRGLWQPQHF.

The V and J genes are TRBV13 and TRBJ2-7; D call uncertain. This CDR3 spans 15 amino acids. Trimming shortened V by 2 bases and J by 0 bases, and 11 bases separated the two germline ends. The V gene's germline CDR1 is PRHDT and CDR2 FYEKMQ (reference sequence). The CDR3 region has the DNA TGTGCCAGCAGCTTATTCCAACGGACCTCCTACGAGCAGTACTTC. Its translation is CASSLFQRTSYEQYF.

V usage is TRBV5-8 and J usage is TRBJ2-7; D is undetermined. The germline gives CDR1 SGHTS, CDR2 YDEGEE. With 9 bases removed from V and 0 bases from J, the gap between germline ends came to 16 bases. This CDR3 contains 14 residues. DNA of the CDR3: TGTGCCACCCCCCGGAGTGACTTCTCCTACGAGCAGTACTTC. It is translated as CATPRSDFSYEQYF.